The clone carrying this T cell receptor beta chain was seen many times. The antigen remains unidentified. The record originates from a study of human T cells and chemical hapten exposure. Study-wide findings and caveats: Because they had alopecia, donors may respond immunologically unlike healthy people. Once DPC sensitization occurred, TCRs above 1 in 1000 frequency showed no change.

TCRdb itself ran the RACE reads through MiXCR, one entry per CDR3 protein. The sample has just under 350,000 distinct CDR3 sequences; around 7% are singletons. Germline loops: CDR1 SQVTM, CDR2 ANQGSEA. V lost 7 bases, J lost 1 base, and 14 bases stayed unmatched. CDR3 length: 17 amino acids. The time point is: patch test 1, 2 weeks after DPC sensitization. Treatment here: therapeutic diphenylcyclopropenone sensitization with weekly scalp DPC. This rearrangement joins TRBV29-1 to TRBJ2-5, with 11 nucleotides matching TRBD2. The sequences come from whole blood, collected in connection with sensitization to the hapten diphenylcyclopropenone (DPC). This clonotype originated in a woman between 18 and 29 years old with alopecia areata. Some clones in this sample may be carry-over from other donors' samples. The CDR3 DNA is TGCAGCGCTGAGATCCCAATCCTAGCGGGGGGCCAAGAGACCCAGTACTTC. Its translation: CSAEIPILAGGQETQYF.